This T cell receptor beta chain was found in a study of blood T cell repertoires in COVID-19. The overall study: Samples representing acute and convalescent COVID-19 were sourced from the United States, Italy and Spain. T cells, B-cell-depleted T cells, or PBMCs provided the cDNA or gDNA that served as material.

As originally analysed: Nucleated cell number was recorded as an estimate derived from reference gene primer amplification. Data came from immunoSEQ multiplex PCR; TCRdb stores just in-frame clones and leaves some out. V, J and clone size were drawn from that table, and D and trimming were deduced from the DNA. The sample includes about 250,000 clones, more than 70% of them seen just once. This CDR3 region has 15 residues. Looked up from germline, CDR1 is MNHEY and CDR2 is SVGAGI. Germline trimming cut 4 bases from V and 2 bases from J; bases unmatched to any gene: 7. The receptor was isolated from a woman aged 80 or over with COVID-19, enrolled during active disease. This chain connects TRBV6-5 to TRBJ1-2; 7 bases map to TRBD1. The source material was peripheral blood. In DNA form, the CDR3 reads TGTGCCAGCAGTTCCGGACAGGCCCAGAACTATGGCTACACCTTC. This translates into CASSSGQAQNYGYTF.